This T cell receptor (beta chain) was sequenced during a study of T cells in Graves' hyperthyroidism and ophthalmopathy. Per the germline V gene, CDR1 is SGDLS and CDR2 is YYNGEE. The CDR3 spans 16 residues. Trimming took off 3 bases at V and 2 bases at J, with 15 bases between the two ends. TCR beta CDR3 regions were amplified from RNA transcripts. A set of HTBI primers served as the primers for a first-round RT-PCR of the TCR CDR3. TCRdb recomputed calls from the multiplex PCR reads with MiXCR, one row per CDR3 protein. The repertoire includes about half a million distinct CDR3 sequences, less than 25% of them detected once, and more than 25% sits in the top ten. The authors took PBMCs from 10 ml fresh peripheral blood. In this sample, this clonotype turned up many times.

The chain employs TRBV9 and TRBJ1-3; D remains unclear. The receptor comes from a young man with Graves' hyperthyroidism. The specimen was blood. CDR3 loop: CASSASRRRAGNTIYF. The CDR3 nucleotides are TGTGCCAGCAGCGCTTCTCGCCGGAGGGCTGGAAACACCATATATTTT.